The 8 T cell receptor beta chains below were found in one sample sequenced in a study of blood T cell repertoires in COVID-19 (dated by TCRdb to between 2020 and 2021). The receptor library was made with the immunoSEQ multiplex PCR assay. Entries here come from immuneACCESS through TCRdb and include only in-frame sequences with V and J called. Some clones fail to appear in such tables; in the studies checked, an unresolved V gene covers under half of the shortfall, and the cause of the remainder is unknown. This sample is represented by approximately 310,000 clones; around 90% of them were singletons. Together, the top ten hold 5.2% of the sample. Sequencing was carried out using PBMCs or T cells enriched from blood (not recorded which). These receptors originate from a man in his 60s who had recovered from COVID-19.

V is TRBV19 and J is TRBJ1-1; 7 bases match TRBD1. V trimming: 7 bases; J trimming: 3 bases; junction bases outside the gene matches: 8. CDR1 is LNHDA and CDR2 is SQIVND in the germline V gene (reference sequence). This CDR3 is built from 14 residues. CDR3 amino acids: CASTIQGVYTEAFF. The CDR3 nucleotides are TGTGCCAGTACCATCCAGGGGGTCTACACTGAAGCTTTCTTT.

The V and J genes are TRBV24-1 and TRBJ2-2; D possibly corresponds to TRBD2 (6 bases). The V end was cut by 8 bases, the J end by 5 bases, with 8 bases between. CDR1 and CDR2 from the germline V gene are KGHDR and SFDVKD. The CDR3 extends over 12 amino acids. Here the CDR3 DNA reads TGTGCCACCACCGCGGGGACCGGGGAGCTGTTTTTT. As protein: CATTAGTGELFF.

The CDR3 protein is CATSLGQDIKTQYF. In nucleotides, the CDR3 is TGTGCCACCTCGCTGGGACAGGATATTAAGACCCAGTACTTC. The chain carries TRBV10-3 and TRBJ2-5; 8 bases align to TRBD1. V lost 10 bases and J lost 6; bases outside the gene matches: 13. The CDR3 loop spans 14 amino acids. Germline-derived CDR1 and CDR2 are ENHRY and SYGVKD.

The chain carries TRBV2 and TRBJ2-5; D is unclear. Trimming took 11 bases from V and 2 from J, leaving 18 bases between them. The CDR3 is made up of 14 amino acids. Germline V gene sequence: CDR1 SNHLY, CDR2 FYNNEI. The CDR3 loop reads CAHEQEALQETQYF. CDR3 sequence (DNA): TGTGCCCACGAGCAAGAGGCACTACAAGAGACCCAGTACTTC.

The table lists this clone with a count of one. The chain recombines TRBV20-1 with TRBJ2-3; D perhaps matches TRBD1 (5 bases). V lost 3 bases and J lost 2, with 15 bases in between. The CDR3 sequence is 15 residues long. The germline V gene encodes CDR1 DFQATT and CDR2 SNEGSKA (reference sequence). CDR3 region: CSASFTGTLTDTQYF. The CDR3 nucleotides read TGCAGTGCTAGTTTTACAGGAACCCTCACAGATACGCAGTATTTT.

The chain links TRBV2 to TRBJ2-7; D gene ambiguous. V was shortened by 1 base and J by 2 bases, with 12 bases between the two germline ends. CDR1 is SNHLY, CDR2 FYNNEI, per germline. This CDR3 spans 15 amino acids. DNA of the CDR3: TGTGCCAGCAGTGAAGGGGTCACTACCGCCTACGAGCAGTACTTC. This sequence encodes CASSEGVTTAYEQYF.

The chain has TRBV7-2 and TRBJ2-3; TRBD2 agrees at 9 bases. Germline CDR1 is SGHTA and CDR2 is FQGNSA. The CDR3 is 16 amino acids. V was clipped by 4 bases and J by 0 bases; unmatched bases: 5. The CDR3 protein is CASSSLAGTSTDTQYF. The CDR3 DNA sequence: TGTGCCAGCAGCTCTCTAGCGGGAACTAGCACAGATACGCAGTATTTT. The whole variable domain, filled in from reference TRBV7-2 and TRBJ2-3, reads GAGVSQSPSNKVTEKGKDVELRCDPISGHTALYWYRQSLGQGLEFLIYFQGNSAPDKSGLPSDRFSAERTGGSVSTLTIQRTQQEDSAVYLCASSSLAGTSTDTQYFGPGTRLTVL.

The J gene is TRBJ2-3, the V gene TRBV9; tentatively, D is TRBD2 (5 bases). CDR1 and CDR2 from the germline V gene are SGDLS and YYNGEE. V was cut by 3 bases and J by 2 bases, with 13 bases left in between. CDR3 length: 15 residues. This CDR3 reads CASSANPGDTDTQYF. The CDR3, as DNA: TGTGCCAGCAGCGCTAACCCCGGGGACACAGATACGCAGTATTTT.